This T cell receptor beta chain is drawn from a study of T-cell reconstitution after alpha-beta-depleted transplantation in children. This CDR3 comprises 16 residues. The J segment lost 0 bases and the V segment lost 5 bases, leaving 8 bases of the junction unmatched. This clonotype was recorded a few times. This sample's TCRbeta library carried unique molecular identifier barcodes. TCRdb itself ran the PCR reads through MiXCR, one entry per CDR3 protein. The sample shows about 480,000 distinct CDR3 sequences, around an eighth of them seen only once. The origin of this receptor is a human donor who donated a stem cell graft to a child with combined immunodeficiency. The genes are TRBV12-3 or TRBV12-4 and TRBJ2-3; 7 nucleotides agree with TRBD1. This material consisted of PBMCs from the stem cell graft donor, taken from the stem cell graft. The CDR3 nucleotides read TGTGCCAGCAGTCTCGGACAGGACCCTAGCACAGATACGCAGTATTTT. This encodes CASSLGQDPSTDTQYF.